This T cell receptor (beta chain) was found in a study of PD-1 blockade in classical Hodgkin lymphoma. Each and every patient relapsed after autologous stem cell transplantation, and patients got differing brentuximab vedotin exposure. Best responses fell into complete response, partial response or progressive disease. Generated by immunoSEQ multiplex PCR, the TCRdb table keeps only in-frame clones and is missing some. Here the sample spans about 97,000 clones, approximately 88% being singletons. General observations from the study: Patients who responded completely had about the same baseline diversity as newly diagnosed patients. Newly diagnosed patients had baseline TCR diversity that was reportedly lower than that of healthy donors. The study found that TCR diversity rose significantly by C4D1 in CD4+ but not CD8+ cells.

Remarks on this clone: What it recognizes is unknown.

The sequencing here drew on peripheral blood mononuclear cells (PBMCs), taken at baseline. The receptor was isolated from a human donor with classical Hodgkin lymphoma.

The CDR3 nucleotides are TGTGCCAGCAGGCGACAGGGGATGGGGAGCACTGAAGCTTTCTTT. It is translated as CASRRQGMGSTEAFF. The gene calls are TRBV6-5 and TRBJ1-1; 8 positions agree with TRBD1. V lost 6 bases, J lost 4 bases, and 10 bases stayed unmatched. The germline V gene encodes CDR1 MNHEY and CDR2 SVGAGI. The length of the CDR3 is 15 residues.